This entry lists 17 T cell receptor beta chains sequenced from one sample in a study of blood T cells in healthy people across ages. Together with a sample-barcoded 5' primer, a J-beta primer mix was included in a second PCR lasting roughly 6 to 12 cycles. TCRdb passed the 5' RACE reads through MiXCR, listing each CDR3 protein once. This table holds roughly 680,000 distinct CDR3 sequences, around 52% found once. The sequencing sample was made of blood. All receptors come from an elderly woman in good health.

This clonotype was picked up a small number of times. The J gene is TRBJ1-6, the V gene TRBV7-2; D is unclear. CDR3 length: 14 residues. Trimming took 4 bases from V and 7 from J, leaving 11 bases between them. Per germline, CDR1 SGHTA and CDR2 FQGNSA. CDR3 region: CASSSRVGNSPLHF. The CDR3 bases are TGTGCCAGCAGCTCGAGGGTGGGGAATTCACCCCTCCACTTT. Full variable domain (missing parts from reference TRBV7-2 and TRBJ1-6): GAGVSQSPSNKVTEKGKDVELRCDPISGHTALYWYRQSLGQGLEFLIYFQGNSAPDKSGLPSDRFSAERTGGSVSTLTIQRTQQEDSAVYLCASSSRVGNSPLHFGNGTRLTVT.

The chain employs TRBV5-1 and TRBJ2-5, with D perhaps TRBD2 (6 bases). CDR1 is SGHRS, CDR2 YFSETQ, per germline. Trimming removed 0 bases from V and 11 bases from J, with 20 bases in between. The CDR3 length is 15 residues. For the CDR3, the DNA is TGCGCCAGCAGCTTGGTCGCGGACTATTACAATGAGCAGTACTTC. The encoded protein is CASSLVADYYNEQYF.

The rearrangement uses TRBV6-1 and TRBJ2-3, with D possibly TRBD2 on 6 matching bases. The CDR3 loop spans 14 amino acids. Germline CDR1 MNHNS, CDR2 SASEGT. V was cut by 4 bases and J by 2 bases, with 10 bases left in between. CDR3 protein: CASSAGRITDTQYF. CDR3 bases: TGTGCCAGCAGTGCGGGGAGGATCACAGATACGCAGTATTTT.

This clonotype was counted only a few times. V and J are TRBV25-1 and TRBJ2-5, with a weak D call TRBD2 (6 bases). V lost 3 bases and J lost 1, with 21 bases in between. This CDR3 region has 18 residues. Germline CDR1 is MGHDK and CDR2 is SYGVNS. The DNA for the CDR3 is TGTGCCAGCAGTGAGGGGATTGGTGGAGGGGAGATCCAAGAGACCCAGTACTTC. This translates into CASSEGIGGGEIQETQYF.

This clonotype has a handful of counts. The junction and the germline gene differ at one end; a read error may be behind it. This sequence joins TRBV28 and TRBJ2-1, with 9 bases lining up with TRBD1. Germline CDR1 reads MDHEN; CDR2 reads SYDVKM. This CDR3 has 16 residues. Here the CDR3 DNA reads TGTGCCAGCAGTCAACCGGGACAGGGCTCTTACAATGTGCAGTTCTTC. It yields the protein CASSQPGQGSYNVQFF.

At least ten counts were recorded for this clonotype. The J gene is TRBJ2-1, the V gene TRBV20-1; the D gene is possibly TRBD2 (7 bases). From germline, CDR1 is DFQATT and CDR2 SNEGSKA (reference sequence). The V end lost 6 bases, the J end lost 2 bases, and 20 bases lay between the germline ends. The CDR3 spans 16 residues. The CDR3, as DNA: TGCAGTGCCCGTGGACAGTTGGCGGGAGCCTACAATGAGCAGTTCTTC. Its translation: CSARGQLAGAYNEQFF.

This clonotype occurred many times. The junction differs from germline at one of its ends, possibly a read error. The V call is TRBV5-1, the J call TRBJ2-1; D is unclear. Germline loops: CDR1 SGHRS, CDR2 YFSETQ. The CDR3 has 11 amino acids. The CDR3 nucleotides are TGTGCCAGCAGTTTCGGGAATGAGCAGTTCTTC. Residues: CASSFGNEQFF. Together with reference TRBV5-1 and TRBJ2-1, the CDR3 gives the full variable domain: KAGVTQTPRYLIKTRGQQVTLSCSPISGHRSVSWYQQTPGQGLQFLFEYFSETQRNKGNFPGRFSGRQFSNSRSEMNVSTLELGDSALYLCASSFGNEQFFGPGTRLTVL.

Note on this clonotype: Possible read error: a much larger clone is one base away. The chain uses TRBV29-1 and TRBJ2-1, with 8 nucleotides matching TRBD2. This CDR3 has 11 residues. Germline loops: CDR1 SQVTM, CDR2 ANQGSEA. The CDR3 nucleotides are TGCAACGCCGGGAGGGCCAATGAGCAGTTCTTC. Residues: CNAGRANEQFF.

This sequence joins TRBV20-1 and TRBJ2-1; D is unclear. Germline loops: CDR1 DFQATT, CDR2 SNEGSKA (reference sequence). This CDR3 spans 12 amino acids. V lost 0 bases and J 6 bases, leaving 6 bases between the germline ends. The CDR3 protein is CSARDNTNEQFF. CDR3 in DNA: TGCAGTGCTAGAGATAACACCAATGAGCAGTTCTTC.

V and J are TRBV15 and TRBJ2-7, with D perhaps matching TRBD1 or TRBD2 (5 bases each). The CDR3 spans 18 residues. In germline, CDR1 is LNHNV, CDR2 YYDKDF (reference sequence). The V gene lost 0 bases and the J gene lost 4 bases, with 22 bases spanning the gap. Here the CDR3 DNA reads TGTGCCACCAGCAGAGATCTTCTACGGGGCAGAGGATTTTACGAGCAGTACTTC. Its translation: CATSRDLLRGRGFYEQYF.

The rearrangement joins TRBV29-1 to TRBJ2-3; 9 positions match TRBD2. V was clipped by 5 bases and J by 0 bases; unmatched bases: 9. The germline V gene has CDR1 SQVTM and CDR2 ANQGSEA. The CDR3 runs to 16 residues. The CDR3 reads CSVISGGSSSTDTQYF. DNA for the CDR3: TGCAGCGTTATAAGCGGGGGGTCCTCTAGCACAGATACGCAGTATTTT.

V usage is TRBV20-1 and J usage is TRBJ2-3, with unresolved D. In germline, CDR1 is DFQATT, CDR2 SNEGSKA (reference sequence). Trimming left V 0 bases short and J 1 base short, with 8 bases between. This CDR3 region has 14 residues. CDR3 protein: CSARDSVGTDTQYF. The CDR3 bases are TGCAGTGCTAGAGACTCGGTGGGCACAGATACGCAGTATTTT.

The chain has TRBV4-2 and TRBJ2-2; 10 nucleotides match TRBD2. The CDR3 is 18 amino acids. From germline, CDR1 is LGHNA and CDR2 YNFKEQ. Trimming cost V 4 bases and J 0 bases; bases outside gene matches: 8. As DNA, the CDR3 is TGTGCCAGCAGCCTAGTTGCTAGCGGGGGCCCGAACACCGGGGAGCTGTTTTTT. This gives the protein CASSLVASGGPNTGELFF.

The chain joins TRBV28 to TRBJ2-1; a possible D gene is TRBD2 (6 bases). CDR1 is MDHEN and CDR2 is SYDVKM in the germline V gene. This CDR3 comprises 13 residues. Trimming cost V 5 bases and J 7 bases, with 12 bases left between them. The DNA for the CDR3 is TGTGCCAGCAGTGCCTGGGGGGAAAATGAGCAGTTCTTC. It specifies CASSAWGENEQFF.

Comments on this clonotype: With a much larger clone just one base away, this may be a read error. The chain has TRBV5-1 and TRBJ2-1; no reliable D call. The J call may be wrong; the DNA end is better matched by TRBJ2-7. The CDR3 has 14 residues. CDR1 SGHRS and CDR2 YFSETQ come from the germline V gene. CDR3 sequence: CAGSIESSYNEQYF. The CDR3 DNA follows: TGCGCCGGCAGCATTGAGAGCTCCTACAATGAGCAGTACTTC.

The rearrangement joins TRBV28 to TRBJ2-5; 9 positions match TRBD2. The DNA matches TRBJ2-7 better at its end, which makes the J call doubtful. CDR3 length: 17 residues. Germline-derived CDR1 and CDR2 are MDHEN and SYDVKM. The CDR3 sequence is CASSFHTGLASFYEQYF. In nucleotides, the CDR3 is TGTGCCAGCAGTTTCCATACGGGACTAGCATCCTTCTACGAGCAGTACTTC.

This clonotype was detected a few times. The chain has TRBV6-6 and TRBJ1-2; D is undetermined. This CDR3 is built from 12 residues. With 8 bases removed from V and 8 bases from J, the gap between germline ends came to 15 bases. The germline V gene encodes CDR1 MNHNY and CDR2 SVGAGI (reference sequence). The CDR3 DNA sequence: TGTGCCAGCGGAGCGAACAGTTGGGGCTACACCTTC. Its protein is CASGANSWGYTF.